The 11 T cell receptor beta chains below all came from one sample that was sequenced in a study of blood T cell repertoires in COVID-19 (dated by TCRdb to the early 2020s). The method was the immunoSEQ multiplex PCR assay. Held by TCRdb, this immuneACCESS table contains in-frame sequences only and omits some clones. Under half of the omission traces to an unresolved V gene where checked; the cause of the rest is unknown. The sample data list about 300,000 clones, and roughly 86% of these were observed just once. Of the sample, about 2.7% is held by the ten largest clones. The sequenced sample consisted of PBMCs or T cells enriched from blood (not recorded which). These receptors were obtained from a woman between 18 and 29 years old who had recovered from COVID-19.

This rearrangement joins TRBV7-2 to TRBJ1-1, with TRBD1 matching 12 bases. The CDR3 length is 14 residues. The V segment lost 2 bases and the J segment 10 bases; nucleotides outside the gene matches: 5. In germline, CDR1 is SGHTA, CDR2 FQGNSA. The CDR3 DNA reads as TGTGCCAGCAGCTTATACGGGACAGGGGGCTCAGCTTTCTTT. It translates to CASSLYGTGGSAFF.

The chain uses TRBV11-2 and TRBJ2-2; TRBD1 might be the D (6 bases). The CDR3 is 13 amino acids. The germline CDR1 and CDR2 sequences are SGHAT and FQNNGV. Trimming shortened V by 5 bases and J by 5 bases, and 9 bases separated the two germline ends. For the CDR3, the DNA is TGTGCCAGCAGCCCTACAGGGACCGGGGAGCTGTTTTTT. Residues: CASSPTGTGELFF. Together with reference TRBV11-2 and TRBJ2-2, the CDR3 gives the full variable domain: EAGVAQSPRYKIIEKRQSVAFWCNPISGHATLYWYQQILGQGPKLLIQFQNNGVVDDSQLPKDRFSAERLKGVDSTLKIQPAKLEDSAVYLCASSPTGTGELFFGEGSRLTVL.

The J gene is TRBJ2-2, the V gene TRBV7-9; 12 bases match TRBD2. The CDR3 runs 17 residues. In germline, CDR1 is SEHNR, CDR2 FQNEAQ (reference sequence). The junction had 6 bases not matched to a gene; V was cut back by 7 bases and J by 0 bases. CDR3 in DNA: TGTGCCAGCACCTCGACTAGCGGGAGTCCGAACACCGGGGAGCTGTTTTTT. Residues: CASTSTSGSPNTGELFF.

The chain employs TRBV15 and TRBJ1-2; D gene ambiguous. V was shortened by 5 bases and J by 0 bases, with 7 bases between the two germline ends. CDR3 length: 13 residues. The germline V gene has CDR1 LNHNV and CDR2 YYDKDF (reference sequence). The CDR3 DNA follows: TGTGCCACCAGCTCCGGGACTAACTATGGCTACACCTTC. This sequence encodes CATSSGTNYGYTF. Full variable domain (missing parts from reference TRBV15 and TRBJ1-2): DAMVIQNPRYQVTQFGKPVTLSCSQTLNHNVMYWYQQKSSQAPKLLFHYYDKDFNNEADTPDNFQSRRPNTSFCFLDIRSPGLGDTAMYLCATSSGTNYGYTFGSGTRLTVV.

This clone came up a few times. V usage is TRBV19 and J usage is TRBJ1-2; unclear D gene. V lost 3 bases and J 0 bases, leaving 14 bases between the germline ends. This CDR3 spans 16 amino acids. Germline V CDR1 and CDR2: LNHDA, SQIVND (reference sequence). DNA for the CDR3: TGTGCCAGTAGTATCGGGGTGGCTCCAGCTAACTATGGCTACACCTTC. Protein: CASSIGVAPANYGYTF.

CDR3 in DNA: TGTGCCAGCAGCCCCCGGGAGGGCTTCTCCTACGAGCAGTACTTC. Translated: CASSPREGFSYEQYF. J is TRBJ2-7 and V is TRBV7-8; 8 bases agree with TRBD2. The CDR3 extends over 15 amino acids. Germline-derived CDR1 and CDR2 are SGHVS and FQNEAQ. Trimming removed 5 bases from V and 0 bases from J; junction bases left unmatched: 6.

The gene calls are TRBV4-1 and TRBJ2-1, with a tentative D call TRBD2 (5 bases). The V gene's germline CDR1 is MGHRA and CDR2 YSYEKL. CDR3 length equals 15 residues. Trimming cost V 0 bases and J 8 bases, with 14 bases left between them. CDR3 coding DNA: TGCGCCAGCAGCCAAGATGGCCAGCGGCGGCATGAGCAGTTCTTC. Translating it yields CASSQDGQRRHEQFF.

This chain joins TRBV7-2 and TRBJ2-7; perhaps TRBD2 as D (6 bases). Germline V lookup: CDR1 SGHTA, CDR2 FQGNSA. Trimming left V 3 bases short and J 5 bases short, with 14 bases between. This CDR3 has 14 residues. CDR3 sequence: CASSFRQGLNEQYF. The CDR3 DNA is TGTGCCAGCAGCTTCCGGCAGGGACTCAACGAGCAGTACTTC.

A few counts support this clone. The chain is built from TRBV5-1 and TRBJ1-4; tentatively, D is TRBD1 (6 bases). The germline V and J ends were trimmed by 3 bases and 4 bases, with 16 bases remaining between them. The CDR3 loop spans 16 amino acids. Germline CDR1 SGHRS, CDR2 YFSETQ. CDR3 in DNA: TGCGCCAGCAGCTCCCCCTCACAGGGAAATAATGAAAAACTGTTTTTT. This sequence encodes CASSSPSQGNNEKLFF.

The chain has TRBV6-4 and TRBJ1-5; 7 nucleotides align to TRBD1. V lost 5 bases to trimming and J lost 5 bases; unmatched junction nucleotides: 6. The length of the CDR3 is 14 residues. Germline loops: CDR1 MRHNA, CDR2 SNTAGT. The CDR3 loop is CASSQSRGYQPQHF. The DNA for the CDR3 is TGTGCCAGCAGTCAAAGCAGGGGGTATCAGCCCCAGCATTTT.

The chain is built from TRBV9 and TRBJ1-3; D might be TRBD1 (5 bases). The V gene lost 4 bases and the J gene lost 4 bases, with 12 bases spanning the gap. Germline assignment: CDR1 SGDLS and CDR2 YYNGEE. The CDR3 covers 14 residues. CDR3 protein: CASSPAGGGNTIYF. DNA of the CDR3: TGTGCCAGCAGCCCGGCCGGGGGGGGAAACACCATATATTTT.